Listed below are T cell receptor beta chains from one sample, sequenced in a study of PD-1 blockade in mismatch repair-deficient tumors. No antigens are known for them. This table comes from immunoSEQ multiplex PCR, and its TCRdb copy is limited to in-frame clones, with some not included. This sample has 9,400 or so clones, with roughly 84% found just once. Sequenced material: cells cultured in vitro, taken from a patient treated with pembrolizumab. Every receptor here comes from an adult with mismatch repair-deficient cancer. Both conserved end residues are trimmed from each CDR3. The order of the fields is D gene, CDR3 length, J gene, V gene, CDR3 protein. The D gene is left open where the match is weak.

d_call: NA; cdr3_length: 9; j_call: TRBJ2-7; v_call: TRBV28; cdr3_aa: ASSLGYPPH
d_call: NA; cdr3_length: 14; j_call: TRBJ1-3; v_call: TRBV6-1; cdr3_aa: ASSEASADGAVTIY
d_call: TRBD1; cdr3_length: 13; j_call: TRBJ1-1; v_call: TRBV6-1; cdr3_aa: ASTLGGQLNTEAF
d_call: NA; cdr3_length: 13; j_call: TRBJ1-1; v_call: TRBV6-5; cdr3_aa: ASRRTGTQFTEAF
d_call: NA; cdr3_length: 13; j_call: TRBJ1-3; v_call: TRBV9; cdr3_aa: ASSVSGSSGNTIY
d_call: TRBD2; cdr3_length: 19; j_call: TRBJ2-1; v_call: TRBV28; cdr3_aa: ASSFLLLTSGKGNSYNEQF
d_call: NA; cdr3_length: 12; j_call: TRBJ2-3; v_call: TRBV2; cdr3_aa: ASSPGLSTDTQY
d_call: NA; cdr3_length: 13; j_call: TRBJ2-7; v_call: TRBV6-5; cdr3_aa: ASSYSSGWAYEQY
d_call: TRBD2; cdr3_length: 13; j_call: TRBJ2-3; v_call: TRBV7-2; cdr3_aa: ASSRGTSRTDTQY
d_call: NA; cdr3_length: 11; j_call: TRBJ2-7; v_call: TRBV5-5; cdr3_aa: ASSRRGLGAQY
d_call: NA; cdr3_length: 14; j_call: TRBJ2-7; v_call: TRBV28; cdr3_aa: ASRASGLPSSYEQY